Following are 29 T cell receptor beta chains from one sample sequenced in a study of shared clonotypes between healthy human individuals. The assay was immunoSEQ multiplex PCR, and TCRdb's table has in-frame clones only and misses some. The profile shows hundreds of thousands of clones, 60% to 80% of them singletons. Specimen: memory CD4+ T cells sorted from blood. The subset is: CD45RA-negative fraction. The source is a woman aged 30 to 39 in good health.

The V call is TRBV6-5, the J call TRBJ2-7; either TRBD1 or TRBD2 may fit D (5 bases each). V lost 6 bases, J lost 4 bases, and 10 bases lay in between. The CDR3 spans 12 residues. Germline CDR1 reads MNHEY; CDR2 reads SVGAGI. This CDR3 reads CASRGELYEQYF. CDR3 sequence (DNA): TGTGCCAGCAGGGGGGAGCTTTACGAGCAGTACTTC.

The chain is built from TRBV18 and TRBJ2-7; D gene ambiguous. The CDR3 sequence is 17 residues long. Germline V gene data show CDR1 as KGHSH and CDR2 as LQKENI. V was cut by 1 base and J by 7 bases, with 23 bases left in between. The CDR3 DNA follows: TGTGCCAGCTCACCACGTAGGCAGCCGACCTCTATGGAAGAGCAGTACTTC. Translated, it gives CASSPRRQPTSMEEQYF.

This clone has a handful of counts. The chain employs TRBV21-1 and TRBJ2-3; the table's D call, TRBD2, has no DNA check behind it. TRBV21-1 counts as a pseudogene. The CDR3 is 19 amino acids. CDR3 sequence reads: CASSLRGTSGRPSTDTQYF. The CDR3 coding sequence is TGTGCCAGCAGCCTCCGCGGGACTAGCGGGAGGCCTAGCACAGATACGCAGTATTTT.

Regarding this clone: Within the sample, other DNA sequences also encode this same CDR3. For the CDR3, the DNA is TGTGCCAGCAGTCCTAGTTCCTATGGCTACACCTTC. It is translated as CASSPSSYGYTF. This sequence joins TRBV28 and TRBJ1-2; D gene uncertain. The CDR3 has 12 residues. Germline lookup yields CDR1 MDHEN and CDR2 SYDVKM. V was cut by 5 bases and J by 4 bases, with 8 bases left in between.

This sequence joins TRBV7-2 and TRBJ2-1, with 11 bases identical to TRBD2. Germline-derived CDR1 and CDR2 are SGHTA and FQGNSA. The CDR3 covers 17 residues. With V trimmed by 5 bases and J by 4 bases, 10 bases remained unmatched. The CDR3: CASSPQSGLAAYNEQFF. The CDR3 DNA follows: TGTGCCAGCAGCCCCCAGTCGGGACTAGCGGCTTACAATGAGCAGTTCTTC.

On this clone: Different DNA sequences within this sample yield the same CDR3. J is TRBJ1-5 and V is TRBV28; 9 nucleotides align to TRBD1. Germline V gives CDR1 MDHEN, CDR2 SYDVKM. The J segment lost 2 bases and the V segment lost 4 bases, leaving 3 bases of the junction unmatched. The CDR3 runs 15 residues. The CDR3 loop reads CASSSQGARNQPQHF. In DNA, the CDR3 is TGTGCCAGCAGTTCACAGGGGGCGCGCAATCAGCCCCAGCATTTT.

About this clone: Other DNA sequences of this sample code for an identical CDR3. V usage is TRBV7-2 and J usage is TRBJ1-5; D possibly corresponds to TRBD1 (6 bases). The CDR3 length is 13 residues. Germline V gives CDR1 SGHTA, CDR2 FQGNSA. Trimming stripped 6 bases from V and 4 bases from J, with 10 bases between. This CDR3 reads CASRLQGNQPQHF. In DNA, the CDR3 is TGTGCCAGCAGGCTACAGGGTAATCAGCCCCAGCATTTT. Full variable domain (remainder filled in from reference TRBV7-2 and TRBJ1-5): GAGVSQSPSNKVTEKGKDVELRCDPISGHTALYWYRQSLGQGLEFLIYFQGNSAPDKSGLPSDRFSAERTGGSVSTLTIQRTQQEDSAVYLCASRLQGNQPQHFGDGTRLSIL.

The genes are TRBV19 and TRBJ2-3; no definite D call. The germline gives CDR1 LNHDA, CDR2 SQIVND (reference sequence). The CDR3 has 17 residues. V was clipped by 6 bases and J by 2 bases, with 21 bases between them. Here the CDR3 DNA reads TGTGCCAGTAGAGTTTATTGGGCCGCTCAGTACACAGATACGCAGTATTTT. Its translation: CASRVYWAAQYTDTQYF.

A few counts support this clone. The chain recombines TRBV5-1 with TRBJ1-2; 8 bases fit TRBD1. J lost 4 bases, V lost 0 bases, and 2 bases had no gene match. The germline gives CDR1 SGHRS, CDR2 YFSETQ. The CDR3 spans 14 residues. This CDR3 is CASSLEGTGYGYTF. Here the CDR3 DNA reads TGCGCCAGCAGCTTGGAAGGGACAGGCTATGGCTACACCTTC.

This clone was seen only a few times. This sequence joins TRBV7-9 and TRBJ2-1, with D possibly being TRBD2 (6 bases). CDR1 SEHNR and CDR2 FQNEAQ come from the germline V gene (reference sequence). The V and J ends lost 5 bases and 13 bases respectively, with 12 bases between them. The CDR3 spans 11 residues. The CDR3 bases are TGTGCCAGCAGCCCCCGGGACTCACAGTTCTTC. This codes for CASSPRDSQFF.

The CDR3 protein is CASSIKGEAAYEQYF. CDR3 sequence (DNA): TGTGCCAGTAGTATCAAAGGAGAGGCGGCCTACGAGCAGTACTTC. The genes are TRBV19 and TRBJ2-7; D is ambiguous. The germline CDR1 and CDR2 sequences are LNHDA and SQIVND (reference sequence). Between the trimmed V and J ends, which lost 3 bases and 2 bases, there was a span of 14 bases. This CDR3 spans 15 amino acids.

The chain carries TRBV5-1 and TRBJ2-1; TRBD2 is a possible D gene (5 bases). Germline values: CDR1 SGHRS, CDR2 YFSETQ. Trimming shortened V by 4 bases and J by 5 bases, and 16 bases separated the two germline ends. The CDR3 consists of 15 residues. DNA of the CDR3: TGCGCCAGCAGCCCAGAGTGGACTCGGCACAATGAGCAGTTCTTC. Residues: CASSPEWTRHNEQFF.

V usage is TRBV19 and J usage is TRBJ1-2; D gene uncertain. This CDR3 has 14 amino acids. V lost 6 bases, J lost 4 bases, and 15 bases lay in between. The germline V gene encodes CDR1 LNHDA and CDR2 SQIVND (reference sequence). CDR3 bases: TGTGCCAGTAGCCCCGATCCTCAGGCCTATGGCTACACCTTC. This translates into CASSPDPQAYGYTF. Supplemented by reference TRBV19 and TRBJ1-2, the full variable domain reads DGGITQSPKYLFRKEGQNVTLSCEQNLNHDAMYWYRQDPGQGLRLIYYSQIVNDFQKGDIAEGYSVSREKKESFPLTVTSAQKNPTAFYLCASSPDPQAYGYTFGSGTRLTVV.

J is TRBJ2-3 and V is TRBV7-7, with TRBD2 matching 7 bases. Trimming took 4 bases from V and 2 from J; bases not matched to a gene: 6. The CDR3 length is 15 residues. Germline assignment: CDR1 SSHAT and CDR2 FNYEAQ (reference sequence). CDR3 loop: CASSSGLGYTDTQYF. The CDR3 DNA reads as TGTGCCAGCAGCTCAGGACTAGGATACACAGATACGCAGTATTTT.

The sample holds a few counts of this clone. The chain couples TRBV2 to TRBJ2-7; D call uncertain. The CDR3 contains 13 residues. V lost 6 bases and J 5 bases, leaving 14 bases between the germline ends. Germline V gives CDR1 SNHLY, CDR2 FYNNEI. In DNA, the CDR3 is TGTGCCAGCAGCGTTAAAGGAAACCACGAGCAGTACTTC. Translation gives CASSVKGNHEQYF.

The CDR3 loop is CASRLGYIQETQYF. The CDR3 region has the DNA TGTGCAAGTCGCCTGGGGTATATTCAAGAGACCCAGTACTTC. The chain couples TRBV12-2 to TRBJ2-5. TRBV12-2 is reported as a pseudogene. The CDR3 is 14 amino acids.

V is TRBV28 and J is TRBJ2-3; weak D call: TRBD2 (5 bases). CDR1 and CDR2 from the germline V gene are MDHEN and SYDVKM. This CDR3 is built from 15 residues. Trimming shortened V by 5 bases and J by 0 bases, and 12 bases separated the two germline ends. CDR3: CASSPQRGSTDTQYF. CDR3 sequence (DNA): TGTGCCAGCAGTCCCCAACGGGGTAGCACAGATACGCAGTATTTT.

The chain combines TRBV9 with TRBJ2-1; perhaps D is TRBD1 or TRBD2 (5 bases each). Germline-derived CDR1 and CDR2 are SGDLS and YYNGEE. The CDR3 sequence is 14 residues long. V lost 4 bases to trimming and J lost 8 bases, with 16 bases between them. CDR3 in amino acids: CASSPRPRGDEQFF. In nucleotides, the CDR3 is TGTGCCAGCAGCCCCCGTCCCCGAGGGGATGAGCAGTTCTTC.

This rearrangement joins TRBV5-1 to TRBJ2-7; TRBD2 matches 8 bases. Germline CDR1 SGHRS, CDR2 YFSETQ. The CDR3 covers 14 residues. Trimming cost V 0 bases and J 6 bases; bases outside gene matches: 5. The CDR3 region is CASSLVWAGGEQYF. The CDR3 DNA follows: TGCGCCAGCAGCTTGGTTTGGGCGGGGGGCGAGCAGTACTTC.

This clone was counted once. The chain has TRBV19 and TRBJ2-3, with D perhaps assigned TRBD1 or TRBD2 (7 bases each). V lost 7 bases to trimming and J lost 6 bases, with 20 bases between them. From germline, CDR1 is LNHDA and CDR2 SQIVND (reference sequence). The CDR3 covers 15 residues. The CDR3 DNA reads TGTGCCAGTAAAGGGAGGGGGCACGAGCGGGATACGCAGTATTTT. Translated: CASKGRGHERDTQYF.

The J gene is TRBJ2-1, the V gene TRBV6-6; 7 bases line up with TRBD2. The CDR3 is made up of 15 amino acids. The V segment lost 6 bases and the J segment 4 bases; nucleotides outside the gene matches: 9. Germline assignment: CDR1 MNHNY and CDR2 SVGAGI (reference sequence). The CDR3 DNA sequence: TGTGCCAGCAGAGGACTAGACCGAGCGTACAATGAGCAGTTCTTC. Residues: CASRGLDRAYNEQFF.

Of note for this clone: This may come from a read error, since a much larger clone is one base off. The chain recombines TRBV15 with TRBJ2-7; TRBD2 matches 10 bases. The CDR3 has 15 amino acids. The V gene's germline CDR1 is LNHNV and CDR2 YYDKDF (reference sequence). The V segment lost 5 bases and the J segment 2 bases; nucleotides outside the gene matches: 6. CDR3 protein: CATSGGLAETYEQYF. As DNA, the CDR3 is TGTGCCACCAGCGGAGGACTAGCGGAGACCTACGAGCAGTACTTC. Supplemented by reference TRBV15 and TRBJ2-7, the full variable domain reads DAMVIQNPRYQVTQFGKPVTLSCSQTLNHNVMYWYQQKSSQAPKLLFHYYDKDFNNEADTPDNFQSRRPNTSFCFLDIRSPGLGDTAMYLCATSGGLAETYEQYFGPGTRLTVT.

The rearrangement uses TRBV2 and TRBJ2-7; D unclear. Germline CDR1 and CDR2: SNHLY and FYNNEI. CDR3 length: 13 amino acids. With 3 bases removed from V and 4 bases from J, the gap between germline ends came to 10 bases. DNA of the CDR3: TGTGCCAGCAGTGAGGACGAAGGGTACGAGCAGTACTTC. This translates into CASSEDEGYEQYF.

This clone was seen a single time. The rearrangement uses TRBV29-1 and TRBJ2-3; D possibly uses TRBD1 or TRBD2 (6 bases each). The germline CDR1 and CDR2 sequences are SQVTM and ANQGSEA. This CDR3 region has 15 residues. V lost 1 base and J 2 bases, leaving 13 bases between the germline ends. The CDR3 sequence: CSVEGGAGNTDTQYF. DNA for the CDR3: TGCAGCGTTGAAGGGGGGGCGGGAAACACAGATACGCAGTATTTT.

In this sample, this clone turned up once. The chain is built from TRBV27 and TRBJ2-1; 7 nucleotides line up with TRBD1. The trim removed 6 bases at V and 7 bases at J, leaving 15 bases unmatched. Germline V gene lookup returns CDR1 MNHEY and CDR2 SMNVEV (reference sequence). This CDR3 is 16 amino acids long. The CDR3 loop reads CASRGKQGPLPNEQFF. The CDR3 DNA follows: TGTGCCAGCAGGGGGAAACAGGGGCCCTTACCGAATGAGCAGTTCTTC.

V and J are TRBV30 and TRBJ2-5; 7 nucleotides match TRBD1. The tail of the sequence fits TRBJ2-7 better, so the J call may be wrong. This CDR3 region has 14 residues. Per the germline V gene, CDR1 is GTSNPN and CDR2 is SVGIG (reference sequence). The DNA of the CDR3 is TGTGCCTGGAGAGGAACGACAGGGAACTACGAGCAGTACTTC. It specifies CAWRGTTGNYEQYF.

This clone has just a few counts. This chain connects TRBV6-4 to TRBJ2-1; D unresolved. The CDR3 loop spans 13 amino acids. Germline V gives CDR1 MRHNA, CDR2 SNTAGT. V shed 3 bases and J shed 3 bases, with 6 bases lying between them. CDR3 bases: TGTGCCAGCAGTGAATCGGACTACAATGAGCAGTTCTTC. This sequence encodes CASSESDYNEQFF.

The V and J genes are TRBV28 and TRBJ2-2; a weak D match, TRBD2 (7 bases). V dropped 11 bases and J dropped 4 bases, with 20 bases sitting between them. The CDR3 is made up of 15 amino acids. Per germline, CDR1 MDHEN and CDR2 SYDVKM. The CDR3 protein is CAGGPAGAGTGELFF. Written as DNA, the CDR3 is TGTGCCGGGGGCCCGGCGGGGGCGGGCACCGGGGAGCTGTTTTTT.

V gene TRBV7-9 combines with J gene TRBJ2-5; D remains ambiguous. The J call may be incorrect, as the DNA end agrees better with TRBJ2-7. Germline CDR1 reads SEHNR; CDR2 reads FQNEAQ (reference sequence). CDR3 length equals 16 residues. The CDR3 nucleotides are TGTGCCAGCAGCTCCTCCGGGCCCTCCCGGGCCTACGAGCAGTACTTC. It yields the protein CASSSSGPSRAYEQYF.